The text below deals with one TCR beta chain. Its antigen remains undetermined. Per-nucleotide qualities are absent, and no much larger clonotype sits a single base away. Other DNA sequences in the same sample also yield this CDR3. The entire amount of isolated RNA was reverse transcribed using the High Capacity cDNA Reverse Transcription Kit, so the sequenced TCRB transcripts were expressed ones. Deep immunoSEQ sequencing was performed on naive, central memory and regulatory T cell samples, with an average of approximately 3.9 million total reads per sample. Sorted cells were lysed in RLT buffer, and RNA was extracted using DNase-treated RNeasy Micro or Mini kits according to cell number. To prevent cross-contamination, each cell subset was processed individually, whereas patient and healthy donor samples were processed jointly. TCRB sequences were amplified from cDNA with the immunoSEQ multiplex PCR, producing 87-bp fragments spanning the CDR3 region. The amplicons were sequenced using the Illumina HiSeq platform. The published analysis was carried out like this. PCR bias was computationally corrected using synthetic template baselines, reads within Hamming distance 2 were collapsed, and singletons that could not be merged were discarded. Reads were aligned against IMGT to assign V, D and J genes, CDR3 length and insertions or deletions at six rearrangement sites. Within each subset, clonotype counts were normalized to the number of sorted cells before true diversity and Gini coefficients were calculated with the tcR R package. The overlap coefficient, calculated on TCRB nucleotide sequences, was used to measure repertoire sharing. Out-of-frame TCRB sequences from naive cells were analyzed as a proxy for the pre-selection repertoire. TCRdb limited this immuneACCESS table to in-frame rearrangements with V and J called. A share of clones is missing; checked studies link under half to unresolved V genes, and the rest is unexplained. The DNA gave D and trimming, while V, J and clone size come from that table. Recorded for this sample are about 340,000 clones; roughly 12% of them occurred a single time. Roughly 0.015% of the sample is held by the ten biggest clonotypes.

The germline V gene (reference sequence) sets CDR1 to SEHNR and CDR2 to FQNEAQ. The CDR3 runs 15 residues from the cysteine to the phenylalanine. The kept DNA is CDR3 alone, 45 bases in frame from the first base. V trim: 5 bases; J trim: 0 bases; unmatched bases: 3. A single peripheral blood draw of approximately 110 mL on average was collected from each donor into heparinised tubes. A BD FACSAria II was used to sort naive, central memory, regulatory and stem cell-like memory CD4+ T cells with a panel that included CD45RO, CCR7, CD25, CD127, CD95 and CD27. A purity above 95% was achieved for all sorted populations. PBMCs were separated immediately by Lymphoprep density gradient centrifugation and were stained directly, without being cultured. To minimize batch effects, samples were stained and sorted in pairs, one healthy donor with one patient per experiment. The sample is drawn from a study of beta chain features in type 1 diabetes (dated by TCRdb to 2016 to 2019). In the study overall: No differences in mean age, gender distribution, total cell number or subset yield were found between patients and healthy donors. Regulatory and stem cell-like memory subsets were isolated from only 8 patients and 8 healthy donors, whereas naive and central memory subsets came from all 28 donors. In the study, recently diagnosed type 1 diabetes patients and matched healthy donors were compared on the TCRB repertoires of their sorted circulating CD4+ T cell subsets. A total of 90 million to 140 million sorted cells were examined across all samples, and RNA yield correlated strongly with the number of cells per subset.

Broad study findings and their caveats: Fewer insertions and more nucleotide deletions at VDJ recombination sites were observed in patients with type 1 diabetes, implying thymic rearrangement abnormalities. Naive, central memory and regulatory TCRB repertoires appeared more similar among patients than among healthy donors. Only small numbers of individuals were included in the HLA sub-analyses, which left unresolved whether HLA type had any influence on TCRB rearrangement. A moderate but significant shortening of TCRB CDR3 length was observed in type 1 diabetes patients in all four CD4+ subsets. Shorter templates might have been favored by PCR, but patient and control samples were amplified and corrected together, so both groups would have been affected equally by any skew. Because cDNA was sequenced instead of genomic DNA, highly expressing activated cells could be over-represented, though the groups showed no difference in activation or CD3 levels.

The sequence is built from TRBV7-9 and TRBJ2-5, with 10 central nucleotides matching TRBD2. The source is a woman between 18 and 29 years old with type 1 diabetes. The sample comprised naive CD4+ T cells from blood. The intended sense of this specimen's cell subset or site label: true naive CD4+ T cells. The CDR3 region reads CASSTGLADQETQYF. The nucleotide sequence reads as follows: TGTGCCAGCAGCACCGGACTAGCGGACCAAGAGACCCAGTACTTC.